Each of the 10 T cell receptor beta chains below was sequenced from the same sample in a study of shared clonotypes between healthy human individuals. Clones were read by immunoSEQ multiplex PCR, and TCRdb kept only the in-frame ones, dropping some. The sample contains under 2,500,000 clones, around 95% of which appear only once. The specimen sequenced was naive CD4+ T cells sorted from blood. As to subset: CD45RA+ positively selected. The receptors were sampled from a man younger than 30 in good health.

The CDR3 DNA is TGTGCCAGCAGCCTTAGCGGGAGCTCCTACGAGCAGTACTTC. Its translation is CASSLSGSSYEQYF. The chain joins TRBV5-4 to TRBJ2-7; 9 nucleotides match TRBD2. The trim removed 4 bases at V and 0 bases at J, leaving 2 bases unmatched. Germline CDR1 is SGHNT and CDR2 is YYREEE (reference sequence). This CDR3 is built from 14 residues.

The chain has TRBV30 and TRBJ2-7; 12 bases are a match to TRBD1. The CDR3 is 16 residues long. The germline V gene encodes CDR1 GTSNPN and CDR2 SVGIG (reference sequence). J gave up 4 bases and V 1 base, and 8 bases lay outside the gene matches. The DNA for the CDR3 is TGTGCCTGGAGTGAGGGTTGGGACAGGGGGCGGTACGAGCAGTACTTC. It is translated as CAWSEGWDRGRYEQYF.

V and J are TRBV6-4 and TRBJ2-7; D is possibly TRBD2 (6 bases). V was clipped by 10 bases and J by 7 bases, with 20 bases between them. The CDR3 length is 13 residues. CDR1 is MRHNA, CDR2 SNTAGT, per germline. The CDR3 sequence is CATPERAPREQYF. The CDR3 DNA follows: TGTGCCACCCCGGAGCGGGCTCCTCGGGAGCAGTACTTC.

V is TRBV6-5 and J is TRBJ2-5; D not certain. Germline assignment: CDR1 MNHEY and CDR2 SVGAGI. Trimming left V 10 bases short and J 1 base short, with 13 bases between. This CDR3 has 13 residues. The chain's CDR3 is CATRRRIQETQYF. The CDR3, as DNA: TGTGCCACCCGACGCCGAATCCAAGAGACCCAGTACTTC.

The chain combines TRBV6-6 with TRBJ1-6; perhaps TRBD1 as D (6 bases). Germline values: CDR1 MNHNY, CDR2 SVGAGI (reference sequence). V was pared by 8 bases and J by 5 bases, with 16 bases between. The CDR3 sequence is 15 residues long. The CDR3 bases are TGTGCCAGCGGATCAGGGGTCGTAGATAATTCACCCCTCCACTTT. It translates to CASGSGVVDNSPLHF.

This CDR3 reads CASRVGYSGYTF. The CDR3 region has the DNA TGTGCCAGCAGGGTAGGGTACTCTGGCTACACCTTC. The rearrangement links TRBV6-5 to TRBJ1-2, with no clear D. The CDR3 is made up of 12 amino acids. V was shortened by 6 bases and J by 7 bases, with 12 bases between the two germline ends. Germline CDR1 MNHEY, CDR2 SVGAGI.

The gene calls are TRBV7-9 and TRBJ1-1; 8 bases map to TRBD1. The CDR3 totals 16 residues. Germline loops: CDR1 SEHNR, CDR2 FQNEAQ (reference sequence). Losses at the gene ends were 5 bases for V and 5 bases for J; bases not matched to a gene: 13. CDR3 protein: CASSRTQGAIGTEAFF. The CDR3 DNA follows: TGTGCCAGCAGCCGTACTCAGGGGGCCATCGGAACTGAAGCTTTCTTT.

The V and J genes are TRBV4-1 and TRBJ2-7, with D possibly TRBD1 on 5 matching bases. The V gene lost 0 bases and the J gene lost 1 base, with 13 bases spanning the gap. Germline V lookup: CDR1 MGHRA, CDR2 YSYEKL. CDR3 length: 16 residues. The CDR3 DNA follows: TGCGCCAGCAGCCAAGAAACAGGCCTTAGGTCCTACGAGCAGTACTTC. It yields the protein CASSQETGLRSYEQYF.

Comments on this clone: An end of the junction differs from the germline gene, which may be a read error. The rearrangement joins TRBV7-7 to TRBJ2-7, with 8 bases aligning to TRBD1. Germline CDR1 SSHAT, CDR2 FNYEAQ (reference sequence). This CDR3 has 14 amino acids. In DNA form, the CDR3 reads TGTGCTAGCAGCGCCGGACAGGGCCTCTACGAGCAGTACTTC. It codes for CASSAGQGLYEQYF. Variable domain in full (rest from reference TRBV7-7 and TRBJ2-7): GAGVSQSPRYKVTKRGQDVTLRCDPISSHATLYWYQQALGQGPEFLTYFNYEAQPDKSGLPSDRFSAERPEGSISTLTIQRTEQRDSAMYRCASSAGQGLYEQYFGPGTRLTVT.

J is TRBJ2-7 and V is TRBV10-3; 9 nucleotides agree with TRBD1. This CDR3 has 14 residues. Per the germline V gene, CDR1 is ENHRY and CDR2 is SYGVKD. Trimming removed 4 bases from V and 6 bases from J; junction bases left unmatched: 7. The CDR3 region is CAISGRQGDGEQYF. DNA of the CDR3: TGTGCCATCAGTGGGCGACAGGGGGACGGCGAGCAGTACTTC.